Listed below are T cell receptor beta chains from one sample, sequenced in a study of cytomegalovirus exposure and HLA in healthy donors. Sequencing used immunoSEQ multiplex PCR; TCRdb keeps in-frame clones, though not all of them. The sample has roughly 170,000 clones, 65% to 75% seen once; the top ten hold about 1.4%. The sequenced sample was PBMCs. Source of these receptors: a girl under 18 in good health and CMV-seronegative. Both conserved end residues are part of each CDR3. D genes are given only for firm matches. Clone size appears in some rows only: once, few, many, or a class for an expanded clone.

V gene	D gene	J gene	clone size	CDR3 DNA	CDR3 protein
TRBV27	-	TRBJ1-1	-	TGTGCCAGCAGTTTACAGTTAGGAGGGATGAACACTGAAGCTTTCTTT	CASSLQLGGMNTEAFF
TRBV9	-	TRBJ1-1	-	TGTGCCAGCAGCGTGTCGGGACAGAACACTGAAGCTTTCTTT	CASSVSGQNTEAFF
TRBV7-8	-	TRBJ1-6	-	TGTGCCAGCAGCTTGACCCTACAGGACAGAGTTTATTCACCCCTCCACTTT	CASSLTLQDRVYSPLHF
TRBV6-5	-	TRBJ2-5	-	TGTGCCAGCAGAACCAGGGGTACAGGAGAGACCCAGTACTTC	CASRTRGTGETQYF
TRBV16	-	TRBJ1-2	-	TGTGCCAGCAGCCCGTCTTTAGGGGCTGGGAATGGCTACACCTTC	CASSPSLGAGNGYTF
TRBV6-1	-	TRBJ2-2	-	TGTGCCAGCAAGCTGACTAACACCGGGGAGCTGTTTTTT	CASKLTNTGELFF
TRBV27	-	TRBJ1-2	-	TGTGCCAGCAGTTCGCCAAATCAATCTGTGAGGGGCTACACCTTC	CASSSPNQSVRGYTF
TRBV5-1	TRBD1	TRBJ1-2	few	TGCGCCAGCAGCTTGGCCGACAGGGCTGGCTACACCTTC	CASSLADRAGYTF
TRBV6-6	-	TRBJ1-5	-	TGTGCCAGCAGCACTGTCAGCAATCAGCCCCAGCATTTT	CASSTVSNQPQHF
TRBV5-1	TRBD1	TRBJ1-4	-	TGCGCCAGCCGACAGGGCCCTAATGAAAAACTGTTTTTT	CASRQGPNEKLFF
TRBV5-6	-	TRBJ2-5	-	TGTGCCAGCAGCTTGGGACTGCAAGAGACCCAGTACTTC	CASSLGLQETQYF
TRBV19	-	TRBJ1-1	-	TGTGCCAGTAGTTCCACGGACGGGGTGAACACTGAAGCTTTCTTT	CASSSTDGVNTEAFF
TRBV14	TRBD1	TRBJ1-1	-	TGTGCCAGCAGCCACGTAGACAGGGTAGGGTTTGACACTGAAGCTTTCTTT	CASSHVDRVGFDTEAFF
TRBV5-4	TRBD2	TRBJ2-3	-	TGTGCCAGCAGCTTTACTAGCGGGGGCCTCTCAGATACGCAGTATTTT	CASSFTSGGLSDTQYF
TRBV5-1	-	TRBJ2-2	-	TGCGCCAGCAGCTGGGGGGGCGCTGGCACCGGGGAGCTGTTTTTT	CASSWGGAGTGELFF
TRBV30	-	TRBJ1-5	-	TGTGCCTGGAGGGCCGGGGGAAATCAGCCCCAGCATTTT	CAWRAGGNQPQHF
TRBV9	-	TRBJ2-2	-	TGTGCCAGCAGCCACAATGGTGGGGAGCTGTTTTTT	CASSHNGGELFF
TRBV29-1	TRBD1	TRBJ2-1	-	TGCAGCGTCCCCCCGGTGACAGGGGGAGACAATGAGCAGTTCTTC	CSVPPVTGGDNEQFF
TRBV18	-	TRBJ1-2	-	TGTGCCAGCTCACCATCGGGGGGATATGGCTACACCTTC	CASSPSGGYGYTF
TRBV27	TRBD2	TRBJ2-7	-	TGTGCCAGCAGTCCACACCTCGGGGAGGGGATGAGAGAGCAGTACTTC	CASSPHLGEGMREQYF
TRBV9	-	TRBJ1-5	-	TGTGCCAGCAGCGTAGACCCAGGCGACAATCAGCCCCAGCATTTT	CASSVDPGDNQPQHF
TRBV6-1	TRBD2	TRBJ2-3	-	TGTGCCAGCAGTGAATGGAGCGGGGGGAGCACAGATACGCAGTATTTT	CASSEWSGGSTDTQYF
TRBV6-5	-	TRBJ1-6	-	TGTGCCAGCAGTTACCGACTGTTCTATAATTCACCCCTCCACTTT	CASSYRLFYNSPLHF
TRBV25-1	TRBD1	TRBJ2-7	-	TGTGCCAGCAGTGAATCACGTCAGGGGACAGGGGGCGTCGAGCAGTACTTC	CASSESRQGTGGVEQYF
TRBV7-6	-	TRBJ2-1	few	TGTGCCAGCAGCCATAGAAATGAGCAGTTCTTC	CASSHRNEQFF
TRBV18	TRBD1	TRBJ1-2	-	TGTGCCAGCTCACAGTCCGACAGGGCCGATGGCTACACCTTC	CASSQSDRADGYTF
TRBV6-1	TRBD2	TRBJ2-3	few	TGTGCCAGCAGTGGAGGGACTAGCGGGGGAGGGATAGATACGCAGTATTTT	CASSGGTSGGGIDTQYF
TRBV5-1	TRBD1	TRBJ2-7	few	TGCGCCAGCAGCGCCCGGACAGGGGGGACCTACGAGCAGTACTTC	CASSARTGGTYEQYF
TRBV6-1	-	TRBJ1-1	-	TGTGCCAGCAGTGAATGGAGCGAAACCGCTGAAGCTTTCTTT	CASSEWSETAEAFF
TRBV5-1	-	TRBJ1-1	-	TGCGCCAGCAGCTTGGTGGGGGGGGGACCGAACACTGAAGCTTTCTTT	CASSLVGGGPNTEAFF
TRBV11-2	-	TRBJ2-1	-	TGTGCCAGCAGCTTATTGGGCCAGGACTACAATGAGCAGTTCTTC	CASSLLGQDYNEQFF
TRBV5-1	-	TRBJ2-5	-	TGCGCCAGCAGGAGGAGGATCGGCCAAGAGACCCAGTACTTC	CASRRRIGQETQYF
TRBV6-5	TRBD2	TRBJ2-1	few	TGTGCCAGCAGTTGGCTAGCGGGGGGCAATGAGCAGTTCTTC	CASSWLAGGNEQFF
TRBV7-3	TRBD1	TRBJ1-1	-	TGTGCCAGCAGCGGACAGGTGAACACTGAAGCTTTCTTT	CASSGQVNTEAFF
TRBV5-4	TRBD1	TRBJ1-2	-	TGTGCCAGCAGCTTGGGCGGGACAGGGTTGAGCTACACCTTC	CASSLGGTGLSYTF
TRBV6-1	-	TRBJ1-2	few	TGTGCCAGCAGTGAATCCCTCGGCTACACCTTC	CASSESLGYTF
TRBV11-1	-	TRBJ2-1	-	TGTGCCAGCAGCAAGGGGGATGAGCAGTTCTTC	CASSKGDEQFF